This TCR beta chain was recorded in a study of cytomegalovirus exposure and HLA in healthy donors. Study-wide results and caveats: Sequencing likely generated an artifact that appeared as a cluster of highly shared sequence variants. Certain indistinguishable V segments, among them TRBV6-2 and TRBV6-3, were excluded. Across donors, sequencing depth was assumed by presence/absence analyses to be roughly uniform.

The primer mix had 60 Vbeta and 13 Jbeta primers. TCRdb keeps only in-frame clones here, not all; method: immunoSEQ multiplex PCR. The table lists under 95,000 clones, 80% of them singletons. With V trimmed by 9 bases and J by 0 bases, 13 bases remained unmatched. The CDR3 runs 19 residues. Germline CDR1 reads ENHRY; CDR2 reads SYGVKD. About this clone itself: Its antigen is unknown.

The chain has TRBV10-3 and TRBJ2-3; 15 positions match TRBD2. Sequencing was done on a sample of PBMCs. The origin of this receptor is a male donor in good health and CMV-seronegative. The CDR3 DNA follows: TGTGCCATAGATTCTGGACTAGCGGGGGGGAGTCCTAGCACAGATACGCAGTATTTT. Its translation: CAIDSGLAGGSPSTDTQYF.